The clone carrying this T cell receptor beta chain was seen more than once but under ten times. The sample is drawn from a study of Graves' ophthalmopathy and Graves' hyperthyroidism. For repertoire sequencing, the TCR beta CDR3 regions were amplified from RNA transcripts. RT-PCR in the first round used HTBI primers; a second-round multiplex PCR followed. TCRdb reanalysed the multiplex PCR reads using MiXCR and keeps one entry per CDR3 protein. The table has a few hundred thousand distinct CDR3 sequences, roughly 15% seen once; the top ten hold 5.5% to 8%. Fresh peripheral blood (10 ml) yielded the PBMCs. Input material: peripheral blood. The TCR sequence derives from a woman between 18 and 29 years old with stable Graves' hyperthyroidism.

The CDR3 bases are TGTGCCAGCAGCCAAGAGGGGGGCGGAACCACTGAAGCTTTCTTT. Protein: CASSQEGGGTTEAFF. The chain joins TRBV14 to TRBJ1-1; D is possibly TRBD1 (6 bases). The CDR3 runs 15 residues. With 0 bases removed from V and 4 bases from J, the gap between germline ends came to 12 bases. Germline CDR1 and CDR2: SGHDN and FVKESK.